Listed here is a single TCR beta chain. The data were obtained in a study of blood T cell repertoires in COVID-19. Using immunoSEQ multiplex PCR, the repertoire was profiled, and TCRdb retains in-frame clones only, with some absent. The sample gives around 200,000 clones, 84% of which show up once; 18% is in the top ten. CDR1 SEHNR and CDR2 FQNEAQ come from the germline V gene (reference sequence). The V end lost 6 bases, the J end lost 5 bases, and 11 bases lay between the germline ends. CDR3 size: 13 residues. The origin of this receptor is an elderly woman with active or convalescent COVID-19. Sequencing used peripheral blood. The chain joins TRBV7-9 to TRBJ2-1; D is uncertain. The CDR3 spells CASRKSNNNEQFF. CDR3 bases: TGTGCCAGCAGGAAGTCAAACAACAATGAGCAGTTCTTC.